A selection of T cell receptor beta chains follows, all from one sample in a study of T cells expressing NK-cell markers. For each CDR3 protein, TCRdb gives one entry from its re-call of the 5' RACE reads, without DNA. The table lists under 600,000 distinct CDR3 sequences. Sequenced: blood T cells: a sorted CD56 or NKG2C T cell subset, CD4+ or CD8+ T cells, or bulk PBMC T cells (not recorded which). The receptors come from a woman aged 50 to 60 in good health. The CDR3 runs from the conserved cysteine through the conserved F or W.

TRBJ2-5 | TRBV5-1 | CASSLTYPGMSETQYF
TRBJ2-2 | TRBV7-3 | CASSLTTGGELFF
TRBJ2-1 | TRBV5-1 | CASSGGLAGGPGEQFF
TRBJ2-1 | TRBV11-3 | CASSLDRNGREFF
TRBJ2-1 | TRBV10-2 | CASSVLTKSSYNEQFF
TRBJ2-3 | TRBV5-1 | CASSRTMGGTDTQYF
TRBJ1-2 | TRBV5-1 | CASSLSGGIKLGYTF
TRBJ2-4 | TRBV5-6 | CASKNRDRGRNIQYF
TRBJ1-3 | TRBV11-3 | CASSFPQTFSGNTIYF
TRBJ2-1 | TRBV11-2 | CASSLQALAGGSYNEQFF
TRBJ2-4 | TRBV19 | CASTWGKGKNIQYF
TRBJ2-5 | TRBV12-3/TRBV12-4 | CASSLLGQDGETQYF
TRBJ2-3 | TRBV7-9 | CASNPSGAGRYTQYF
TRBJ2-1 | TRBV29-1 | CSVVDQVPDNEQFF